This T cell receptor (beta chain) was captured by sequencing in a study of CD8 T cells in Susac syndrome. Random hexamers were used to reverse transcribe the RNA input (about 0.5 to 1 ug). TCRdb ran MiXCR on the immunoSEQ multiplex PCR reads and lists one entry per CDR3 protein. The sample has about 200,000 distinct CDR3 sequences; roughly 92% are singletons. Purification of the CD8+ and CD4+ T cells relied on negative isolation, and TEMRA cells underwent FACS enrichment. The CDR3 extends over 15 amino acids. Germline V gene lookup returns CDR1 SEHNR and CDR2 FQNEAQ (reference sequence). Trimming took 3 bases from V and 5 from J; bases not matched to a gene: 7.

The chain has TRBV7-9 and TRBJ2-7; TRBD2 aligns across 10 bases. Sample: CD8+ T cells from PBMCs. The TCR comes from a human donor with multiple sclerosis. The CDR3 region is CASSLSAGGPHEQYF. The CDR3 nucleotides read TGTGCCAGCAGCTTGTCAGCGGGAGGGCCCCACGAGCAGTACTTC.